Included here is one T cell receptor (beta chain) sequence, with context. Sequencing was performed with immunoSEQ multiplex PCR; in TCRdb, only in-frame clones are kept and a portion is missing. Among about 120,000 clones listed, more than 75% were seen once. The sample is drawn from a study of T cell responses to AZD1222 COVID-19 vaccine. This CDR3 is built from 13 residues. The V and J ends lost 4 bases and 0 bases respectively, with 10 bases between them. Germline CDR1 SQVTM, CDR2 ANQGSEA. The starting material was peripheral blood, obtained on day 0 of AZD1222 vaccination. The TCR comes from an adult in good health. This sequence joins TRBV29-1 and TRBJ2-7; D call uncertain. In DNA form, the CDR3 reads TGCAGCGTTGGGCAGTCGAACTCCTACGAGCAGTACTTC. Translation: CSVGQSNSYEQYF.